These 26 T cell receptor beta chains came from one sample sequenced in a study of siplizumab effects on memory and regulatory T cells. The method was immunoSEQ multiplex PCR; TCRdb's version includes in-frame clones alone and lacks a portion of them. Seen here are fewer than 25,000 clones, around 40% observed once, and the top ten hold approximately 5.7%. These TCRs' antigens remain unknown. Mixed lymphocyte reaction cells were cocultured at 37°C for about six days. Sequenced: CFSE-low (dividing) CD4+ T cells sorted from an allogeneic mixed lymphocyte reaction. The receptors stem from a human donor in good health; the cells came from an allogeneic mixed lymphocyte reaction. Some clones in this sample may be carry-over from other donors' samples.

V gene TRBV7-2 combines with J gene TRBJ2-1, with 7 bases aligning to TRBD2. After removal of 5 bases from V and 0 bases from J, the junction contained 10 bases not matched to a gene. Germline CDR1 is SGHTA and CDR2 is FQGNSA. This CDR3 comprises 17 residues. The CDR3 DNA reads as TGTGCCAGCAGCAAATCTCTAGCGGAGAGCTCCTACAATGAGCAGTTCTTC. Its translation is CASSKSLAESSYNEQFF.

This clone came up a few times. This chain uses TRBV6-5 with TRBJ2-1, with TRBD2 identical over 12 bases. V trimming: 4 bases; J trimming: 10 bases; junction bases outside the gene matches: 8. CDR1 and CDR2 (germline): MNHEY, SVGAGI. The CDR3 sequence is 15 residues long. The CDR3: CASSSWTSGEREQFF. The DNA of the CDR3 is TGTGCCAGCAGTTCCTGGACTAGCGGGGAACGAGAGCAGTTCTTC.

This clone was found a few times. The rearrangement links TRBV6-6 to TRBJ2-1; a weak D match, TRBD1 (5 bases). The CDR3 is made up of 15 amino acids. Trimming cost V 2 bases and J 7 bases, with 15 bases left between them. Germline V lookup: CDR1 MNHNY, CDR2 SVGAGI (reference sequence). CDR3 DNA: TGTGCCAGCAGTTACGGTCAGGGAACTTGGAATGAGCAGTTCTTC. Translating it yields CASSYGQGTWNEQFF.

This clone has ten or more counts. CDR3 region: CSVKRSETQYF. In DNA form, the CDR3 reads TGCAGCGTTAAGCGGTCGGAGACCCAGTACTTC. V is TRBV29-1 and J is TRBJ2-5; the D gene is possibly TRBD2 (5 bases). In germline, CDR1 is SQVTM, CDR2 ANQGSEA. Between the trimmed V and J ends, which lost 5 bases and 5 bases, there was a span of 9 bases. This CDR3 has 11 residues.

This clone has just one count. This chain joins TRBV6-1 and TRBJ2-7; no clear D. Trimming took off 6 bases at V and 3 bases at J, with 15 bases between the two ends. The germline V gene encodes CDR1 MNHNS and CDR2 SASEGT. The CDR3 sequence is 14 residues long. CDR3 DNA sequence: TGTGCCAGCAGGCTTGACTTTCGCCTCTACGAGCAGTACTTC. Protein: CASRLDFRLYEQYF.

The J gene is TRBJ2-7, the V gene TRBV10-3, with D tentatively TRBD2 (5 bases). The V gene lost 3 bases and the J gene lost 0 bases, with 9 bases spanning the gap. Germline V gene sequence: CDR1 ENHRY, CDR2 SYGVKD. The CDR3 consists of 14 residues. The CDR3: CAISDRLNSYEQYF. The CDR3 region has the DNA TGTGCCATCAGTGACCGACTAAACTCCTACGAGCAGTACTTC.

This clone appeared a few times. V gene TRBV10-3 combines with J gene TRBJ1-2; a weak D match, TRBD1 (5 bases). V was trimmed by 7 bases and J by 6 bases, leaving 9 bases between them. The CDR3 length is 11 residues. CDR1 is ENHRY, CDR2 SYGVKD, per germline. This chain's CDR3 is CAINKGDGYTF. In nucleotides, the CDR3 is TGTGCCATCAATAAAGGGGATGGCTACACCTTC.

This clone is medium-sized. CDR3 coding DNA: TGTGCCAGCAGCCTTTCCCGATCCGGGCCCCAGCATTTT. This sequence encodes CASSLSRSGPQHF. The chain uses TRBV14 and TRBJ1-5; D ambiguous. The length of the CDR3 is 13 residues. V lost 4 bases, J lost 9 bases, and 13 bases lay in between. Germline V gene lookup returns CDR1 SGHDN and CDR2 FVKESK.

This clone was counted a few times. The V call is TRBV6-1, the J call TRBJ2-7; 10 nucleotides align to TRBD2. Germline V gene lookup returns CDR1 MNHNS and CDR2 SASEGT. CDR3 size: 17 residues. Trimming cost V 4 bases and J 0 bases; bases outside gene matches: 9. The CDR3 is CASSGGVAGGSSYEQYF. The CDR3 DNA reads as TGTGCCAGCAGTGGGGGGGTAGCGGGAGGATCCTCCTACGAGCAGTACTTC.

J is TRBJ2-5 and V is TRBV28; 8 bases are a match to TRBD2. CDR1 and CDR2 from the germline V gene are MDHEN and SYDVKM. Unmatched junction bases numbered 6, after V lost 4 bases and J lost 5 bases. This CDR3 comprises 14 residues. CDR3 protein: CASSSPPGGETQYF. In DNA, the CDR3 is TGTGCCAGCAGTTCTCCTCCGGGGGGGGAGACCCAGTACTTC.

This clone was observed a few times. The chain employs TRBV11-2 and TRBJ2-1, with 9 bases matching TRBD1. The CDR3 consists of 15 residues. The germline V gene has CDR1 SGHAT and CDR2 FQNNGV. Trimming took 2 bases from V and 7 from J; bases not matched to a gene: 6. The CDR3 sequence: CASSLWGQGTNEQFF. The CDR3 DNA reads as TGTGCCAGCAGCTTATGGGGACAGGGCACAAATGAGCAGTTCTTC.

As DNA, the CDR3 is TGTGCCAGCAGCCCGACAGGGTATACGGGCGAGCAGTACTTC. Its protein product is CASSPTGYTGEQYF. The V gene is TRBV7-9, the J gene TRBJ2-7, with 7 bases matching TRBD1. V dropped 5 bases and J dropped 6; count of bases not matched to a gene: 10. The germline V gene encodes CDR1 SEHNR and CDR2 FQNEAQ (reference sequence). The CDR3 is 14 residues long.

V is TRBV27 and J is TRBJ1-2; tentatively, D is TRBD1 (6 bases). CDR1 is MNHEY, CDR2 SMNVEV, per germline (reference sequence). The CDR3 is 15 amino acids. Trimming left V 2 bases short and J 0 bases short, with 10 bases between. In DNA form, the CDR3 reads TGTGCCAGCAGTTTAACAAGGGGGACTAACTATGGCTACACCTTC. Encoded protein: CASSLTRGTNYGYTF.

V is TRBV5-1 and J is TRBJ2-1; D remains unclear. Trimming stripped 7 bases from V and 8 bases from J, with 10 bases between. Germline loops: CDR1 SGHRS, CDR2 YFSETQ. This CDR3 spans 11 amino acids. CDR3 residues: CASAMWDEQFF. CDR3 sequence (DNA): TGCGCCAGCGCCATGTGGGATGAGCAGTTCTTC.

The sample holds a few counts of this clone. The sample contains more than one DNA sequence encoding this CDR3. The V gene is TRBV10-2, the J gene TRBJ1-5; tentatively, D is TRBD1 (5 bases). The CDR3 contains 12 residues. Germline CDR1 and CDR2: WSHSY and SAAADI. Trimming left V 4 bases short and J 7 bases short, with 8 bases between. The CDR3 region has the DNA TGCGCCAGCAGTGGGGGCGGCCAGCCCCAGCATTTT. Its translation: CASSGGGQPQHF.

This clone was seen many times. The rearrangement uses TRBV9 and TRBJ2-2; the D gene is possibly TRBD1 (5 bases). CDR1 is SGDLS and CDR2 is YYNGEE in the germline V gene. V lost 3 bases to trimming and J lost 0 bases, with 12 bases between them. This CDR3 is built from 16 residues. The CDR3 DNA is TGTGCCAGCAGCGCTCGACAGTCAACGAACACCGGGGAGCTGTTTTTT. Its translation: CASSARQSTNTGELFF.

The chain links TRBV5-1 to TRBJ2-1; tentative D call: TRBD2 (6 bases). CDR1 is SGHRS and CDR2 is YFSETQ in the germline V gene. V gave up 5 bases and J gave up 2 bases, with 11 bases separating them. There are 14 residues in the CDR3. The CDR3 sequence is CASRLGGPYNEQFF. The CDR3 region has the DNA TGCGCCAGCAGACTCGGGGGACCCTACAATGAGCAGTTCTTC.

The CDR3 sequence is CASSLRPSYNEQFF. CDR3 in DNA: TGTGCCAGCAGCTTAAGACCCTCCTACAATGAGCAGTTCTTC. The V and J genes are TRBV7-2 and TRBJ2-1; D not resolved. The CDR3 spans 14 residues. The V end was cut by 2 bases, the J end by 0 bases, with 5 bases between. Looked up from germline, CDR1 is SGHTA and CDR2 is FQGNSA. The full variable domain, in which reference TRBV7-2 and TRBJ2-1 provide the parts outside the CDR3, is GAGVSQSPSNKVTEKGKDVELRCDPISGHTALYWYRQSLGQGLEFLIYFQGNSAPDKSGLPSDRFSAERTGGSVSTLTIQRTQQEDSAVYLCASSLRPSYNEQFFGPGTRLTVL.

About this clone itself: This may stem from a read error, because a much larger clone lies one nucleotide away. Within the sample, other DNA sequences also encode this same CDR3. The V and J genes are TRBV5-1 and TRBJ1-5; no clear D gene. The V gene's germline CDR1 is SGHRS and CDR2 YFSETQ. V was pared by 1 base and J by 2 bases, with 7 bases between. The CDR3 consists of 14 residues. The DNA of the CDR3 is TGCGCCAGCAGCTTGTATGGAGGCAATCAGCCCCAGCATTTT. It yields the protein CASSLYGGNQPQHF.

A few counts support this clone. The V gene is TRBV11-2, the J gene TRBJ2-3; TRBD2 matches 10 bases. The CDR3 contains 16 residues. With V trimmed by 4 bases and J by 0 bases, 4 bases remained unmatched. Germline CDR1 and CDR2: SGHAT and FQNNGV. The CDR3 nucleotides are TGTGCCAGCAGCTCCTTAGCGGGGGGAAGCACAGATACGCAGTATTTT. Translated: CASSSLAGGSTDTQYF.

In this sample, this clone turned up a few times. The junction departs from the called germline gene at one end, perhaps through a read error. V and J are TRBV5-1 and TRBJ1-5; D not resolved. Germline CDR1 reads SGHRS; CDR2 reads YFSETQ. The CDR3 is made up of 13 amino acids. The CDR3 loop reads CASSQSRAQPQHF. DNA of the CDR3: TGTGCCAGCAGCCAGTCAAGGGCTCAGCCCCAGCATTTT.

The J gene is TRBJ2-3, the V gene TRBV18; D gene unclear. Germline-derived CDR1 and CDR2 are KGHSH and LQKENI. Trimming pared 3 bases from V and 3 bases from J, leaving 7 bases between. The CDR3 totals 13 residues. CDR3 sequence (DNA): TGTGCCAGCTCACCCGGATTGACAGATACGCAGTATTTT. This gives the protein CASSPGLTDTQYF.

V usage is TRBV18 and J usage is TRBJ1-5; D gene unclear. Per germline, CDR1 KGHSH and CDR2 LQKENI. The V and J ends lost 3 bases and 7 bases respectively, with 25 bases between them. This CDR3 is 18 amino acids long. CDR3 amino acids: CASSPGNSAGRWVQPQHF. The CDR3 DNA sequence: TGTGCCAGCTCACCTGGGAATTCAGCGGGCAGATGGGTGCAGCCCCAGCATTTT. The variable domain in full, completed from reference TRBV18 and TRBJ1-5, reads NAGVMQNPRHLVRRRGQEARLRCSPMKGHSHVYWYRQLPEEGLKFMVYLQKENIIDESGMPKERFSAEFPKEGPSILRIQQVVRGDSAAYFCASSPGNSAGRWVQPQHFGDGTRLSIL.

This chain joins TRBV5-8 and TRBJ2-2; 11 nucleotides match TRBD1. This CDR3 spans 16 amino acids. The germline CDR1 and CDR2 sequences are SGHTS and YDEGEE. Trimming removed 4 bases from V and 1 base from J; junction bases left unmatched: 3. DNA of the CDR3: TGTGCCAGCAGCGTGGGACAGGGGGTGAACACCGGGGAGCTGTTTTTT. It yields the protein CASSVGQGVNTGELFF.

The chain uses TRBV7-9 and TRBJ2-1; D remains unclear. V dropped 2 bases and J dropped 0 bases, with 5 bases sitting between them. Germline values: CDR1 SEHNR, CDR2 FQNEAQ (reference sequence). CDR3 length: 14 amino acids. As DNA, the CDR3 is TGTGCCAGCAGCTTATCCAGCTCCTACAATGAGCAGTTCTTC. Protein sequence: CASSLSSSYNEQFF.

The chain uses TRBV7-9 and TRBJ1-1; 7 bases are shared with TRBD1. The CDR3 length is 14 residues. CDR1 is SEHNR, CDR2 FQNEAQ, per germline (reference sequence). Trimming at V came to 3 bases and at J to 5 bases, leaving 6 bases not matched to a gene. For the CDR3, the DNA is TGTGCCAGCAGCTTCGGACAGGTATGGACTGAAGCTTTCTTT. Protein product: CASSFGQVWTEAFF. Combining the CDR3 with reference TRBV7-9 and TRBJ1-1 gives the whole variable domain DTGVSQNPRHKITKRGQNVTFRCDPISEHNRLYWYRQTLGQGPEFLTYFQNEAQLEKSRLLSDRFSAERPKGSFSTLEIQRTEQGDSAMYLCASSFGQVWTEAFFGQGTRLTVV.